This TCR beta chain was observed in a study of T cells in Graves' hyperthyroidism and ophthalmopathy. Amplified TCR beta CDR3 regions came from RNA transcripts. TCR CDR3 underwent first-round RT-PCR with the HTBI primer set. TCRdb redid the calling of the multiplex PCR reads with MiXCR, one entry per CDR3 protein. The data hold approximately 370,000 distinct CDR3 sequences, with just under 15% observed a single time. The CDR3 covers 15 residues. Losses at the gene ends were 6 bases for V and 7 bases for J; bases not matched to a gene: 10. Per germline, CDR1 DFQATT and CDR2 SNEGSKA (reference sequence). This clonotype was counted at least ten times.

The TCR sequence derives from a woman aged 25 to 45 with Graves' hyperthyroidism. The sequencing sample was made of blood. The chain joins TRBV20-1 to TRBJ2-1; 12 bases match TRBD2. CDR3 bases: TGCAGTGCCAAGACTAGCGGGAGTAGTACGAATGAGCAGTTCTTC. Amino acid sequence: CSAKTSGSSTNEQFF.